The clone carrying this T cell receptor beta chain was counted between two and nine times. Its antigen is unidentified. The germline gives CDR1 SGHNT, CDR2 YYREEE (reference sequence). V lost 4 bases and J lost 2, with 18 bases in between. The CDR3 runs to 17 residues. The sample originates from a study of OX40 agonist ivuxolimab in advanced cancers. Study overall: Among those treated, three patients had partial responses, one with hepatocellular carcinoma and two with cutaneous melanoma.

General observations from the study: Among T cells, CD8+ cells averaged more expanded clones than CD4+ cells. Also present in some nonresponders was a low level of normalized T-cell clonal expansion.

Some clones are missing from TCRdb's copy, which holds only in-frame ones; the method was immunoSEQ multiplex PCR. The sample records more than 60,000 clones, 70% to 90% being singletons. The rearrangement uses TRBV5-4 and TRBJ2-2; D possibly matches TRBD1 or TRBD2 (5 bases each). The receptor was isolated from an adult with an advanced solid tumor such as melanoma, head and neck, liver or kidney cancer. The starting material was CD4+ or CD8+ T cells sorted from blood, obtained in a trial of the OX40 agonist ivuxolimab. CDR3 sequence: CASSPYDGTFNTGELFF. Here the CDR3 DNA reads TGTGCCAGCAGCCCATACGATGGGACGTTTAACACCGGGGAGCTGTTTTTT.